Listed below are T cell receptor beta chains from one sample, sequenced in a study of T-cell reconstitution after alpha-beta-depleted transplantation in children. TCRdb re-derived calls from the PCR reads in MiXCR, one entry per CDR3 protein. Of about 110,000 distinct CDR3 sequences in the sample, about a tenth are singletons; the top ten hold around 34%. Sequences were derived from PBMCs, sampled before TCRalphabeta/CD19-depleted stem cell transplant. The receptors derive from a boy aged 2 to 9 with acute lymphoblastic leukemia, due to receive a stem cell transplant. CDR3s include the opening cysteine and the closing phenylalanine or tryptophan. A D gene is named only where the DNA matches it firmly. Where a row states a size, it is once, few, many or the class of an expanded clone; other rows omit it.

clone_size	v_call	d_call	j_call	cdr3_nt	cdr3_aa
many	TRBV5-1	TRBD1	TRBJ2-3	TGCGCCAGCAGCAGGGGACAGCGAGATACGCAGTATTTT	CASSRGQRDTQYF
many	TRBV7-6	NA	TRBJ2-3	TGTGCCAGCAGCTTAATCGAGACAGATACGCAGTATTTT	CASSLIETDTQYF
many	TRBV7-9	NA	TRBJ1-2	TGTGCCAGCAGCCCGACCCCCGGGCAGGGCTATGGCTACACCTTC	CASSPTPGQGYGYTF
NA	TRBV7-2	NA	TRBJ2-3	TGTGCCAGCAGCTCCTGGGGGGATACGCAGTATTTT	CASSSWGDTQYF
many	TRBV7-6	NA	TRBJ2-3	TGTGCCAGCAGCTTATCGAGGGAAGTACCCGATACGCAGTATTTT	CASSLSREVPDTQYF
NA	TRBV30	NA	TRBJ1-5	TGTGCCTGGAGTGTAACAACGGGGGCAGGTCAGCCCCAGCATTTT	CAWSVTTGAGQPQHF
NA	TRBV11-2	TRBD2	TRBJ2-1	TGTGCCAGCAGCTTAGATGGTGGGACTAGGTCCGAGCGGTTCTTC	CASSLDGGTRSERFF
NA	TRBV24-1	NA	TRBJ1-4	TGTGCCACCAGTGATACTGACGGAAAACTGTTTTTT	CATSDTDGKLFF
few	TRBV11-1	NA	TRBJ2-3	TGTGCCAGCAGCTCCTCCGCGGTCCTCCCAGATACGCAGTATTTT	CASSSSAVLPDTQYF
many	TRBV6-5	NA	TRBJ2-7	TGTGCCAGCAGTTTAGTACATCGCTCCTACGAGCAGTACTTC	CASSLVHRSYEQYF